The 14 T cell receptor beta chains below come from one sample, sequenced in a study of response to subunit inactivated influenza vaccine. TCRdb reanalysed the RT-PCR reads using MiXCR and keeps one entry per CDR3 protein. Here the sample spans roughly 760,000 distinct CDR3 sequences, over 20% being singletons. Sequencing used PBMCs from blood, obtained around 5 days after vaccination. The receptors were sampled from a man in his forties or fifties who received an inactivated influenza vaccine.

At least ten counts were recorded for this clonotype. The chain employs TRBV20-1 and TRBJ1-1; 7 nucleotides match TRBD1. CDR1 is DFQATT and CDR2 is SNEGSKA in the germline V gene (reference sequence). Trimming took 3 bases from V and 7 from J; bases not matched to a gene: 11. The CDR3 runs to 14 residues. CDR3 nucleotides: TGCAGTGCTAGGATCACAGGGGAGCGGAATGAAGCTTTCTTT. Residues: CSARITGERNEAFF.

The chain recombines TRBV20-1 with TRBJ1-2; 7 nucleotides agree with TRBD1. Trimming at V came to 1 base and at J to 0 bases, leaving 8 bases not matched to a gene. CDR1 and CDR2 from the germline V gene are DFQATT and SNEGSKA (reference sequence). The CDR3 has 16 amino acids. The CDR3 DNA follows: TGCAGTGCTAGAGGGATAGGGGGCCCGACTAACTATGGCTACACCTTC. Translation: CSARGIGGPTNYGYTF.

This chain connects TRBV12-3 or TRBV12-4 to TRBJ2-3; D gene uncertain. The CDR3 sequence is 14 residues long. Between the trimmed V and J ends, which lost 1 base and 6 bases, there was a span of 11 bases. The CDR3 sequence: CASSLVVLSDTQYF. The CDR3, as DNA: TGTGCCAGCAGTTTAGTGGTTCTGTCGGATACGCAGTATTTT.

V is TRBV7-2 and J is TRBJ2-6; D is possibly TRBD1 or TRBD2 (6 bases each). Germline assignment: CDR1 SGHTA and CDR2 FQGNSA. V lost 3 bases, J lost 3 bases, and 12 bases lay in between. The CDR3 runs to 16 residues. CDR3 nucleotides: TGTGCCAGCAGCTTCCACAGGGAGGATGGGGCCAACGTCCTGACTTTC. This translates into CASSFHREDGANVLTF.

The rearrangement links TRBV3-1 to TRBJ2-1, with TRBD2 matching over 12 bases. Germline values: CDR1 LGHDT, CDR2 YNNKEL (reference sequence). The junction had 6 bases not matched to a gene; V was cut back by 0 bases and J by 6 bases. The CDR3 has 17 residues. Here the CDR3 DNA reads TGTGCCAGCAGCCAAGAGACTAGCGGGAGACTGCGCAATGAGCAGTTCTTC. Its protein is CASSQETSGRLRNEQFF.

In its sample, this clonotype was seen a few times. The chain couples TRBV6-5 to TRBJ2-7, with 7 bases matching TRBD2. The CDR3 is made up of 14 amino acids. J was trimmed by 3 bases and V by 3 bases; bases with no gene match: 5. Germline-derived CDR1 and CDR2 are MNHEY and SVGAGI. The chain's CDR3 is CASSYSGTNYEQYF. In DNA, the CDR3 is TGTGCCAGCAGTTATTCCGGGACTAACTACGAGCAGTACTTC.

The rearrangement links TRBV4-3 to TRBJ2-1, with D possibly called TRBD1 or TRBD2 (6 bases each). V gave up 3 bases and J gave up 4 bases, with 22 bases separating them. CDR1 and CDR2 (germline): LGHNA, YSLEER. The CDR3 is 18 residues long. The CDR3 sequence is CASSQSGGGGLNYNEQFF. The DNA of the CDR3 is TGCGCCAGCAGCCAGTCAGGAGGGGGAGGCCTAAATTACAATGAGCAGTTCTTC.

DNA for the CDR3: TGTGCCAGCAACACACTAGCGGGAGGGAATGAGCAGTTCTTC. Protein: CASNTLAGGNEQFF. V and J are TRBV12-3 or TRBV12-4 and TRBJ2-1, with 13 bases lining up with TRBD2. The ends lost 7 bases at V and 7 bases at J; junction bases unmatched: 4. The length of the CDR3 is 14 residues.

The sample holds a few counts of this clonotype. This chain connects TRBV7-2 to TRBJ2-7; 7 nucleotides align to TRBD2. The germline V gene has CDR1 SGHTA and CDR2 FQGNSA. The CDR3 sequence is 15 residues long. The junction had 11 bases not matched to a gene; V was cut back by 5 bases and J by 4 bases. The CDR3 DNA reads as TGTGCCAGCAGCCTCTCAGCGGGAAAGACTTACGAGCAGTACTTC. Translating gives CASSLSAGKTYEQYF.

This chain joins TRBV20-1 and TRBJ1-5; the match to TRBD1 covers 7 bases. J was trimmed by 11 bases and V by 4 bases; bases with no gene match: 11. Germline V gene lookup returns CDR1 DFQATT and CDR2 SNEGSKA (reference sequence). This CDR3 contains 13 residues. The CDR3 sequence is CSAKGTAHRTQHF. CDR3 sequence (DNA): TGCAGTGCTAAGGGGACAGCCCATAGGACCCAGCATTTT.

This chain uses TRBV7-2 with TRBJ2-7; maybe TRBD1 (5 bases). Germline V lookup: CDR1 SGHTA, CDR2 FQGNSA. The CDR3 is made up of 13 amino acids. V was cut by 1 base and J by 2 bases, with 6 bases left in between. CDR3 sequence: CASSLVQAYEQYF. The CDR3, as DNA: TGTGCCAGCAGCTTAGTACAGGCCTACGAGCAGTACTTC.

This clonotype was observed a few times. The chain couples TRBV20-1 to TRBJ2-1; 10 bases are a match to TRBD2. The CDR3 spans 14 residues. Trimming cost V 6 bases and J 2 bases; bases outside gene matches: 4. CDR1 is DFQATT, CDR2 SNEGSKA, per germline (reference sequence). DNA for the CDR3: TGCAGTGCCCCCAGCGGGAGGGCCTACAATGAGCAGTTCTTC. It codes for CSAPSGRAYNEQFF.

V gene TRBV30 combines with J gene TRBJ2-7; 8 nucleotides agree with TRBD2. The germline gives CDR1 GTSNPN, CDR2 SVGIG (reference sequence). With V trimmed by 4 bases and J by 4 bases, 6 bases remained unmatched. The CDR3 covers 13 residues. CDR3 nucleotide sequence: TGTGCCTGGAAGGGCGGGGGGACTTACGAGCAGTACTTC. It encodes CAWKGGGTYEQYF.

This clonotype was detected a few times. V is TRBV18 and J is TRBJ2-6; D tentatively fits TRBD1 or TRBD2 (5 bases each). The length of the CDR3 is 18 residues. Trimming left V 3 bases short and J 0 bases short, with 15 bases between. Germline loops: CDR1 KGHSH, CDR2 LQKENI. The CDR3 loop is CASSPPGRYISGANVLTF. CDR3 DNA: TGTGCCAGCTCACCGCCGGGACGGTATATCTCTGGGGCCAACGTCCTGACTTTC.